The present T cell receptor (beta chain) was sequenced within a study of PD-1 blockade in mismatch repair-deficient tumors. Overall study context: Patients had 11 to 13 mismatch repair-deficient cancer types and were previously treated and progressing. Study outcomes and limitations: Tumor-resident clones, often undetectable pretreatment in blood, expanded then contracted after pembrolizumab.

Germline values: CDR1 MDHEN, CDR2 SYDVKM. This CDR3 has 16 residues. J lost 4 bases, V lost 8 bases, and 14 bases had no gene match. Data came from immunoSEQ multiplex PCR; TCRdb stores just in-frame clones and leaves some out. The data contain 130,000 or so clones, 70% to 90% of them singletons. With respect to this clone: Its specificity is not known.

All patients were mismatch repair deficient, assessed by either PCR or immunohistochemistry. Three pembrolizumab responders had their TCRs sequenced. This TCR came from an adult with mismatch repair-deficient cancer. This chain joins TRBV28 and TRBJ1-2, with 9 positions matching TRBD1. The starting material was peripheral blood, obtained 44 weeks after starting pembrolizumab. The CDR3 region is CASALGTGFRSYGYTF. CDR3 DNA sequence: TGTGCCAGCGCACTCGGGACAGGGTTTAGGTCCTATGGCTACACCTTC.